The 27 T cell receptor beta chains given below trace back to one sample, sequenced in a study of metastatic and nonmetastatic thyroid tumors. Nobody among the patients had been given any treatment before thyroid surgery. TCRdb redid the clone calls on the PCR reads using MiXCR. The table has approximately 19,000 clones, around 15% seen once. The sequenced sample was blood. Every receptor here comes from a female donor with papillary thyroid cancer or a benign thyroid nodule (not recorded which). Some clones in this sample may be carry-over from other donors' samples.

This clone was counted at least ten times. Here the CDR3 reads CASSPGGAGTDTQYF. The CDR3 nucleotides read TGTGCCAGCAGCCCGGGAGGGGCAGGCACAGATACGCAGTATTTT. This chain links TRBV2 with TRBJ2-3; 8 bases map to TRBD2. V was clipped by 6 bases and J by 1 base; unmatched bases: 6. From germline, CDR1 is SNHLY and CDR2 FYNNEI. This CDR3 is built from 15 residues.

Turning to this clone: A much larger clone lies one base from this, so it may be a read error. The CDR3 region is CASATITGTGAYNEQFF. Written as DNA, the CDR3 is TGTGCCAGCGCCACAATAACCGGGACAGGGGCCTACAATGAGCAGTTCTTC. The gene calls are TRBV12-3 or TRBV12-4 and TRBJ2-1, with TRBD1 matching over 10 bases. Trimming at V came to 8 bases and at J to 2 bases, leaving 12 bases not matched to a gene. The CDR3 is 17 amino acids.

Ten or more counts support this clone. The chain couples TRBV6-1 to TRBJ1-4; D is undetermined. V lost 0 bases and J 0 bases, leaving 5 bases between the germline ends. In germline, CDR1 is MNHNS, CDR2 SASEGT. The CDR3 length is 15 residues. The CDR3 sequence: CASSEAGATNEKLFF. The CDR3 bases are TGTGCCAGCAGTGAAGCTGGGGCAACTAATGAAAAACTGTTTTTT.

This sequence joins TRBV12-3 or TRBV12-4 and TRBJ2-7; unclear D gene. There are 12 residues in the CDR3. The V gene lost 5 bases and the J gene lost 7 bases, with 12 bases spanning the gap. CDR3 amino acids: CASSPPDEEQYF. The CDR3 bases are TGTGCCAGCAGTCCCCCGGATGAAGAGCAGTACTTC.

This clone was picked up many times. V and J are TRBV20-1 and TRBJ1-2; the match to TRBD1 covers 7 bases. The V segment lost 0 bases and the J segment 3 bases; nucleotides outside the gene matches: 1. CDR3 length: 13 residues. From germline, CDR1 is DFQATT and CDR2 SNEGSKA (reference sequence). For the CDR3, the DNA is TGCAGTGCTAGAGATGGGACAGACTATGGCTACACCTTC. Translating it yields CSARDGTDYGYTF.

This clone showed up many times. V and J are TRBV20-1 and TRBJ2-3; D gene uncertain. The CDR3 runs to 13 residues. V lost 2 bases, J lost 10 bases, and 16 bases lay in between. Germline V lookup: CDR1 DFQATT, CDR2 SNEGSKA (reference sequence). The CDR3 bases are TGCAGTGCTAGATCAATTGAGACGTTAGCGCAGTATTTT. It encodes CSARSIETLAQYF.

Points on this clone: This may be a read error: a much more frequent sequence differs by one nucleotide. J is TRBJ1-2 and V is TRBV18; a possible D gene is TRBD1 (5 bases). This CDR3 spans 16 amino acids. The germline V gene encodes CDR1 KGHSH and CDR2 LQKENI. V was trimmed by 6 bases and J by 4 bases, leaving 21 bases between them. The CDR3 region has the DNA TGTGCCAGCTCGCCTCGACAGTACCCAGATGCCTATGGCTACACCTTC. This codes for CASSPRQYPDAYGYTF.

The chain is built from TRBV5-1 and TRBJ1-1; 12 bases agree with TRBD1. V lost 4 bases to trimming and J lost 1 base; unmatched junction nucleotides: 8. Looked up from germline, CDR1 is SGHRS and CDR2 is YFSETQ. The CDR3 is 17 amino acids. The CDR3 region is CASSQGTGGSENTEAFF. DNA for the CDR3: TGCGCCAGCAGCCAAGGGACAGGGGGCTCTGAGAACACTGAAGCTTTCTTT.

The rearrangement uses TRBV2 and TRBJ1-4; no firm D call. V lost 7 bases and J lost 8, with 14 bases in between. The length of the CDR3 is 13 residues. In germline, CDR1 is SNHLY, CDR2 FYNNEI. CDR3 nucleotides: TGTGCCAGCAAGGAGACTCGTATGGAAAAACTGTTTTTT. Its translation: CASKETRMEKLFF.

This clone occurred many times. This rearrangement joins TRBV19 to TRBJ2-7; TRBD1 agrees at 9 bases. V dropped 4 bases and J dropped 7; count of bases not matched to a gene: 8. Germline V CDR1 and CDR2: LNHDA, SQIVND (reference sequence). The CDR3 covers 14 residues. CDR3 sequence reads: CASSSGQGIGEQYF. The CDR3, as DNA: TGTGCCAGTAGTAGCGGACAGGGGATAGGTGAGCAGTACTTC.

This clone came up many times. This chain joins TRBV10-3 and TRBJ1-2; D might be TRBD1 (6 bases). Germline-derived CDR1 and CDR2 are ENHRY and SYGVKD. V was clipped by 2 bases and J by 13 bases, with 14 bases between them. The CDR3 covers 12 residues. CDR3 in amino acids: CAISERGESGTF. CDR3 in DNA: TGTGCCATCAGTGAGAGGGGGGAGAGTGGCACCTTC.

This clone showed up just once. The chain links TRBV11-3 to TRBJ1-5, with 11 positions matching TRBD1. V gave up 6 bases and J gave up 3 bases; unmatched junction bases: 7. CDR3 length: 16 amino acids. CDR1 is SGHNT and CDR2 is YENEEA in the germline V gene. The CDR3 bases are TGTGCCAGCAGAAGCCGGACAGGGGGCGCCAATCAGCCCCAGCATTTT. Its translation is CASRSRTGGANQPQHF.

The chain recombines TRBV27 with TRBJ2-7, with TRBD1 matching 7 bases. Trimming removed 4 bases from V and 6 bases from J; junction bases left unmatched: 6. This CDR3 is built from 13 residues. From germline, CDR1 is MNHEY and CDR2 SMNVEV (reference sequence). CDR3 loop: CASSSTGAGEQYF. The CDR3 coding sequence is TGTGCCAGCAGTTCTACAGGGGCTGGCGAGCAGTACTTC.

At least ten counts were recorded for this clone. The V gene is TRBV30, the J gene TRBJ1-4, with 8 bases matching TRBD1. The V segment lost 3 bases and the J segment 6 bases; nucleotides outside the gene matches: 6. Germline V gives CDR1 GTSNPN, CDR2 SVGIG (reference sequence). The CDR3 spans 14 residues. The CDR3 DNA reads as TGTGCCTGGAGCAGGCCGGGACAGGATGAAAAACTGTTTTTT. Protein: CAWSRPGQDEKLFF.

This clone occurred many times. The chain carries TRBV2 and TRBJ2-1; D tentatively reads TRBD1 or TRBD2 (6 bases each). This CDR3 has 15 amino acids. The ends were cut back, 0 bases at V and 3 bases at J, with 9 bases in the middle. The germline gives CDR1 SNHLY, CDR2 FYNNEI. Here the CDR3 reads CASSEAQGLYNEQFF. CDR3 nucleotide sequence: TGTGCCAGCAGTGAAGCACAGGGACTCTACAATGAGCAGTTCTTC.

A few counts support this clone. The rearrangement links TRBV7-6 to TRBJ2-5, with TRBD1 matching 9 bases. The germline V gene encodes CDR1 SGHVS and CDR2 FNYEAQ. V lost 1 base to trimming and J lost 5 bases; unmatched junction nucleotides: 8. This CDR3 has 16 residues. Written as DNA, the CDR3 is TGTGCCAGCAGCTTAGAACAGGGGGCGTCCAGGGAGACCCAGTACTTC. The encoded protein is CASSLEQGASRETQYF. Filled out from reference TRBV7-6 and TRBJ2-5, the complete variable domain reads GAGVSQSPRYKVTKRGQDVALRCDPISGHVSLYWYRQALGQGPEFLTYFNYEAQQDKSGLPNDRFSAERPEGSISTLTIQRTEQRDSAMYRCASSLEQGASRETQYFGPGTRLLVL.

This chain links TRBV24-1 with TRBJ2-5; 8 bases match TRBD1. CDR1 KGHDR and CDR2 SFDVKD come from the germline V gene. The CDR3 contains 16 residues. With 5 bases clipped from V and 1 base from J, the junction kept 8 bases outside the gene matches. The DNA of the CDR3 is TGTGCCACCAGTGGCCCGTCGACAGGGGCCCAAGAGACCCAGTACTTC. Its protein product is CATSGPSTGAQETQYF.

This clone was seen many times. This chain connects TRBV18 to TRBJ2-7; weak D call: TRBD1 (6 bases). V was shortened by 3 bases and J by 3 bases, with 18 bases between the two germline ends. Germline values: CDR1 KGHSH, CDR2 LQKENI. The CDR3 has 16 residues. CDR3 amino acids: CASSPSRAGGVYEQYF. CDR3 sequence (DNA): TGTGCCAGCTCACCCTCACGGGCTGGGGGCGTCTACGAGCAGTACTTC.

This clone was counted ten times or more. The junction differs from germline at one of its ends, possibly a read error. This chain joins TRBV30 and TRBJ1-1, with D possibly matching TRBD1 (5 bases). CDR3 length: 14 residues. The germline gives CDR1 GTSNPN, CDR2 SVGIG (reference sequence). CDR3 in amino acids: CARRTNWENTEAFF. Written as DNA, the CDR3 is TGTGCCCGGAGGACAAACTGGGAGAACACTGAAGCTTTCTTT.

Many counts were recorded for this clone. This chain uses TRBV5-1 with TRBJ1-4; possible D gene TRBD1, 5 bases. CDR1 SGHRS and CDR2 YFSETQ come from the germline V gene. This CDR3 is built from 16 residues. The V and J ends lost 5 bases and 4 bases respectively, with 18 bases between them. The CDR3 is CASRLGPQGSNEKLFF. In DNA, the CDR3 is TGCGCCAGCAGATTAGGGCCCCAGGGCAGTAATGAAAAACTGTTTTTT.

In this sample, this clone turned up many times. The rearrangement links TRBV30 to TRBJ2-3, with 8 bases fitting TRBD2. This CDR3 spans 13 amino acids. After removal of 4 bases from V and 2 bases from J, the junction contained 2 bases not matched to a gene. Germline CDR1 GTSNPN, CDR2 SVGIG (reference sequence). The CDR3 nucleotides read TGTGCCTGGACGACTAGCGTCACAGATACGCAGTATTTT. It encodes CAWTTSVTDTQYF.

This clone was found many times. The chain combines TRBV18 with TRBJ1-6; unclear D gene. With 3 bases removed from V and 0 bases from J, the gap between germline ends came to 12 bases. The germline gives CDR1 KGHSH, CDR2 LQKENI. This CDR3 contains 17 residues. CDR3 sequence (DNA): TGTGCCAGCTCACCGTTTCCCCCAGACTCCTATAATTCACCCCTCCACTTT. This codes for CASSPFPPDSYNSPLHF.

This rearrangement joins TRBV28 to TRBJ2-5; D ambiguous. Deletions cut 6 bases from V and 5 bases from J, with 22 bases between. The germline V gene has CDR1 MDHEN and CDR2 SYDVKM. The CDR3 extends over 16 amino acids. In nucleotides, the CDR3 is TGTGCCAGCAGCTCGTCCCGGTCGACCGAAGGGGAGACCCAGTACTTC. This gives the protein CASSSSRSTEGETQYF.

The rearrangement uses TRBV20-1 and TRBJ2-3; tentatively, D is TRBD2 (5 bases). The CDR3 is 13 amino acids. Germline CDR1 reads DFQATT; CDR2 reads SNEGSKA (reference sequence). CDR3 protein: CSLVTGKTDTQYF. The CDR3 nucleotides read TGCAGCCTCGTAACGGGAAAGACAGATACGCAGTATTTT.

The CDR3 DNA follows: TGTGCCAGCAGTTGGGCCGACAGGGGTTATGGCTACACCTTC. Translated, it gives CASSWADRGYGYTF. This chain connects TRBV28 to TRBJ1-2, with 8 bases fitting TRBD1. This CDR3 comprises 14 residues. Germline lookup yields CDR1 MDHEN and CDR2 SYDVKM. The junction had 6 bases not matched to a gene; V was cut back by 4 bases and J by 5 bases.

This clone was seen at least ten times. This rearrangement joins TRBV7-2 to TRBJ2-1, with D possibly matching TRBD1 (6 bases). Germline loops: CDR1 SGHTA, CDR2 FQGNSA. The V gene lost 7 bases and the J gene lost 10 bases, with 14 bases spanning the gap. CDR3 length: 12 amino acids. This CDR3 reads CASTRIRGEQFF. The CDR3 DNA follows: TGTGCCAGCACCAGAATAAGGGGGGAGCAGTTCTTC.

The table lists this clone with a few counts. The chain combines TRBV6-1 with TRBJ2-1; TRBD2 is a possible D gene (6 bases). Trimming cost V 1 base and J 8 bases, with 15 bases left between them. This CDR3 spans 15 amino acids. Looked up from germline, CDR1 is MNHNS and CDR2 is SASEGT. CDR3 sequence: CASSEGGGNSDEQFF. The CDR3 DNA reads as TGTGCCAGCAGTGAAGGGGGCGGGAATAGTGATGAGCAGTTCTTC.